The source of this T cell receptor beta chain is a study of Graves' ophthalmopathy and Graves' hyperthyroidism. The study's findings and limits: As the model predicted ophthalmopathy progression, it achieved a sensitivity of approximately 65% and a specificity of about 78%. Detection in blood was also observed for most expanded thyroid clonotypes above 0.001 frequency.

Trimming shortened V by 5 bases and J by 0 bases, and 8 bases separated the two germline ends. The CDR3 runs to 14 residues. Per the germline V gene, CDR1 is SGHTA and CDR2 is FQGNSA. Amplified TCR beta CDR3 regions were obtained using RNA transcripts as template. First-round RT-PCR employed HTBI primers, with a second-round multiplex PCR after it. TCRdb processed the multiplex PCR reads anew with MiXCR; each CDR3 protein has one entry. This sample carries roughly 300,000 distinct CDR3 sequences, about 17% of them seen once, and the ten largest clones take 9% to 15%. This clonotype was found many times. The antigen is not known. All donors with ophthalmopathy were recorded as having moderate-to-severe activity, CAS ≥3, NOSPECS ≥4 and a duration under 3 months. Someone took the PBMCs out of roughly 10 ml of fresh peripheral blood.

The source of this sequence is an adult man with Graves' ophthalmopathy. Sequencing input: peripheral blood. This chain joins TRBV7-2 and TRBJ1-5; D may be TRBD1 (5 bases). In DNA, the CDR3 is TGTGCCAGCAGCGGGACTAATAGCAATCAGCCCCAGCATTTT. It encodes CASSGTNSNQPQHF.